One sample yielded the 25 T cell receptor beta chains listed below, sequenced in a study of T cells expressing NK-cell markers. TCRdb reworked the 5' RACE reads into one entry per CDR3 protein, no DNA. Recorded for this sample: fewer than 400,000 distinct CDR3 sequences. Sequencing was performed on blood T cells: a sorted CD56 or NKG2C T cell subset, CD4+ or CD8+ T cells, or bulk PBMC T cells (not recorded which). These receptors were collected from a woman aged 45-65 years in good health.

The chain links TRBV7-8 to TRBJ1-5; TCRdb returns TRBD1, unconfirmable since there is no DNA. Germline V lookup: CDR1 SGHVS, CDR2 FQNEAQ. This CDR3 is built from 14 residues. CDR3 sequence: CASRPGAPNQPQHF.

This chain links TRBV5-1 with TRBJ2-2. The germline V gene encodes CDR1 SGHRS and CDR2 YFSETQ. CDR3 length: 14 amino acids. The CDR3 protein is CASSLAGVTGELFF.

The V call is TRBV3-1, the J call TRBJ2-3; TCRdb indicates TRBD2, and absent DNA this call remains unverified. The CDR3 has 18 residues. The germline CDR1 and CDR2 sequences are LGHDT and YNNKEL (reference sequence). This chain's CDR3 is CASSQDGGTSDGKDTQYF.

The gene calls are TRBV7-8 and TRBJ2-7; with no DNA, the TCRdb D assignment of TRBD1 cannot be verified. CDR3 length: 14 residues. Germline CDR1 and CDR2: SGHVS and FQNEAQ. The chain's CDR3 is CASSISDRTYEQYF.

The chain combines TRBV20-1 with TRBJ2-5; lacking DNA, the TRBD2 call made by TCRdb goes unchecked. The CDR3 has 15 residues. Germline CDR1 DFQATT, CDR2 SNEGSKA (reference sequence). The CDR3 region is CSASPPAGGLETQYF.

The chain combines TRBV12-3 or TRBV12-4 with TRBJ2-6. CDR3 length: 18 residues. This CDR3 reads CASSLAQLSISGANVLTF.

The chain recombines TRBV12-3 or TRBV12-4 with TRBJ2-1. The CDR3 totals 14 residues. The CDR3 spells CASSLSLFMNEQFF.

The chain has TRBV5-1 and TRBJ2-5; TCRdb reports TRBD2, a call that lacks DNA to check it against. This CDR3 is built from 15 residues. The germline gives CDR1 SGHRS, CDR2 YFSETQ. CDR3 sequence reads: CASSPVQGRGETQYF. The complete variable domain, with remaining parts taken from reference TRBV5-1 and TRBJ2-5, reads KAGVTQTPRYLIKTRGQQVTLSCSPISGHRSVSWYQQTPGQGLQFLFEYFSETQRNKGNFPGRFSGRQFSNSRSEMNVSTLELGDSALYLCASSPVQGRGETQYFGPGTRLLVL.

The CDR3 sequence is CATLQGLGQPQHF. The gene calls are TRBV10-3 and TRBJ1-5; TCRdb returns TRBD1, unconfirmable since there is no DNA. There are 13 residues in the CDR3. Germline lookup yields CDR1 ENHRY and CDR2 SYGVKD.

V and J are TRBV21-1 and TRBJ2-1; TCRdb's assignment of TRBD2 cannot be checked, as there is no DNA. TRBV21-1 represents a pseudogene. The CDR3 spans 15 residues. The CDR3 reads CASSSGAGIYNEQFF.

The chain recombines TRBV5-1 with TRBJ2-1; the D call of TRBD2 rests on TCRdb alone, since no DNA is present to check it. The CDR3 has 18 amino acids. Germline-derived CDR1 and CDR2 are SGHRS and YFSETQ. The CDR3 is CASSLVPGGPGSYNEQFF.

V gene TRBV12-3 or TRBV12-4 combines with J gene TRBJ2-3; TCRdb's D call, TRBD1, is unchecked because there is no DNA. The CDR3 extends over 12 amino acids. This chain's CDR3 is CASTLGGNTQYF.

This chain connects TRBV29-1 to TRBJ2-1. This CDR3 contains 13 residues. CDR1 SQVTM and CDR2 ANQGSEA come from the germline V gene. The CDR3 is CSVTLQVYNEQFF.

This rearrangement joins TRBV12-3 or TRBV12-4 to TRBJ2-5; the TCRdb D gene call, TRBD2, has no DNA to confirm it. This CDR3 is built from 16 residues. The CDR3 reads CASSLTFSSPEETQYF.

The chain has TRBV21-1 and TRBJ2-5; TCRdb calls TRBD2, which cannot be checked without DNA. TRBV21-1 corresponds to a pseudogene. The CDR3 has 14 amino acids. CDR3 amino acids: CASSKRGDAETQYF.

This CDR3 reads CASYGLDGDTQYF. The chain couples TRBV5-1 to TRBJ2-3; TCRdb's D gene call, TRBD2, goes unchecked for lack of DNA. CDR1 is SGHRS, CDR2 YFSETQ, per germline. The CDR3 sequence is 13 residues long.

This chain connects TRBV2 to TRBJ1-2; the TCRdb call, TRBD1, lacks DNA for checking. CDR3 length equals 12 residues. Germline values: CDR1 SNHLY, CDR2 FYNNEI. CDR3 protein: CASLRQPGGYTF.

The J gene is TRBJ2-1, the V gene TRBV14; the TCRdb call, TRBD2, lacks DNA for checking. Germline V gene data show CDR1 as SGHDN and CDR2 as FVKESK. The CDR3 contains 14 residues. CDR3 loop: CASSLIAGTHEQFF.

The CDR3 sequence is CASSPQGRSGNTIYF. The chain uses TRBV13 and TRBJ1-3. The CDR3 sequence is 15 residues long. CDR1 PRHDT and CDR2 FYEKMQ come from the germline V gene (reference sequence). Looking up the rest from reference TRBV13 and TRBJ1-3 gives the full variable domain: AAGVIQSPRHLIKEKRETATLKCYPIPRHDTVYWYQQGPGQDPQFLISFYEKMQSDKGSIPDRFSAQQFSDYHSELNMSSLELGDSALYFCASSPQGRSGNTIYFGEGSWLTVV.

The V gene is TRBV7-8, the J gene TRBJ2-1; TCRdb gives TRBD2 as the D gene, but with no DNA this cannot be confirmed. The germline CDR1 and CDR2 sequences are SGHVS and FQNEAQ. CDR3 length: 13 residues. The CDR3 loop reads CASSLDTGGEQFF.

This sequence joins TRBV20-1 and TRBJ2-1; the TCRdb D gene call, TRBD2, has no DNA to confirm it. CDR1 is DFQATT and CDR2 is SNEGSKA in the germline V gene (reference sequence). The CDR3 covers 19 residues. The chain's CDR3 is CSARKEAGGLRSSYNEQFF.

The V call is TRBV20-1, the J call TRBJ2-7; TCRdb designates TRBD2, a call that cannot be tested without DNA. This CDR3 has 17 amino acids. CDR1 and CDR2 (germline): DFQATT, SNEGSKA (reference sequence). CDR3 region: CSARESGTAGGLYEQYF.

CDR3 in amino acids: CASSLSWGSGYEQYF. The rearrangement joins TRBV9 to TRBJ2-7; TCRdb proposes TRBD1, but this gene call is untestable without DNA. This CDR3 is 15 amino acids long. Looked up from germline, CDR1 is SGDLS and CDR2 is YYNGEE.

The genes are TRBV24-1 and TRBJ2-6; TCRdb lists TRBD1, though no DNA is available to test this call. The CDR3 covers 18 residues. Germline CDR1 KGHDR, CDR2 SFDVKD. CDR3 sequence reads: CATSDRRTGPRGANVLTF.

This sequence joins TRBV19 and TRBJ2-2; TCRdb calls TRBD1, which cannot be checked without DNA. The CDR3 loop spans 14 amino acids. Germline V gene data show CDR1 as LNHDA and CDR2 as SQIVND (reference sequence). CDR3 residues: CATARDSGTGELFF.